This passage covers 2 T cell receptor beta chains from one sample sequenced in a study of regulatory T cells in long-lasting Graves disease. Sequencing libraries for TCR beta were prepared with iRepertoire HTBI primers and Arm-PCR of CDR3 regions. Via MiXCR, TCRdb re-called the multiplex PCR reads, giving one row per CDR3 protein. Among roughly 560,000 distinct CDR3 sequences listed, about 16% were seen once. Indicated time point: newly diagnosed GD, antithyroid drugs for less than 3 months. Preparation of the TCR library used RNA extracted from PBMCs. This sample also appeared in a second study, on T cells in Graves' hyperthyroidism and ophthalmopathy.

The sequencing used peripheral blood mononuclear cells (PBMCs), collected at new diagnosis, from a patient treated with antithyroid drugs. These receptors were taken from a woman aged 35-65 years with Graves disease.

This clonotype has more than one count but fewer than ten. The rearrangement links TRBV2 to TRBJ1-2, with a weak D call TRBD1 (5 bases). The CDR3 contains 14 residues. Trimming pared 7 bases from V and 3 bases from J, leaving 15 bases between. Looked up from germline, CDR1 is SNHLY and CDR2 is FYNNEI. The CDR3 DNA reads as TGTGCCAGCACCGCATACGTGGGGGACTATGGCTACACCTTC. Translation gives CASTAYVGDYGYTF.

The CDR3 region is CATSDWGAAETQYF. The CDR3 nucleotides are TGTGCCACCAGTGATTGGGGGGCCGCAGAGACCCAGTACTTC. This chain uses TRBV24-1 with TRBJ2-5; the D call may be TRBD1 or TRBD2 (6 bases each). Germline CDR1 and CDR2: KGHDR and SFDVKD. The CDR3 has 14 residues. V gave up 2 bases and J gave up 4 bases, with 10 bases separating them.